This TCR beta chain emerged from a study of OX40 agonist ivuxolimab in advanced cancers. Turning to the study itself: Partial responses occurred in Three dose-escalation patients, one with hepatocellular carcinoma and two with cutaneous melanoma. Study-level findings and limits: There were, on average, more expanded clones in CD8+ T cells than in CD4+. At 0.1 to 3.0 mg/kg, clonal expansion of CD4+ and CD8+ blood T cells had occurred by week 6.

TCRdb keeps only in-frame clones here, not all; method: immunoSEQ multiplex PCR. The sample holds about 13,000 clones, roughly 69% seen once. At cycle 4 day 1, cycle 7 day 1, and baseline, blood was sampled. About this clone: Its target is unknown.

V lost 7 bases and J lost 3; bases outside the gene matches: 20. This CDR3 is 18 amino acids long. The chain combines TRBV5-3 with TRBJ2-5, with 8 bases matching TRBD2. TRBV5-3 is noted as an ORF with a role that remains uncertain. The material sequenced was CD4+ or CD8+ T cells sorted from blood, taken in a trial of the OX40 agonist ivuxolimab. This clonotype was sampled from an adult with an advanced solid tumor such as melanoma, head and neck, liver or kidney cancer. In nucleotides, the CDR3 is TGTGCCAGACACCGGGCGGCGGGGGGACGCACTACGGAAGAGACCCAGTACTTC. Amino acids: CARHRAAGGRTTEETQYF.